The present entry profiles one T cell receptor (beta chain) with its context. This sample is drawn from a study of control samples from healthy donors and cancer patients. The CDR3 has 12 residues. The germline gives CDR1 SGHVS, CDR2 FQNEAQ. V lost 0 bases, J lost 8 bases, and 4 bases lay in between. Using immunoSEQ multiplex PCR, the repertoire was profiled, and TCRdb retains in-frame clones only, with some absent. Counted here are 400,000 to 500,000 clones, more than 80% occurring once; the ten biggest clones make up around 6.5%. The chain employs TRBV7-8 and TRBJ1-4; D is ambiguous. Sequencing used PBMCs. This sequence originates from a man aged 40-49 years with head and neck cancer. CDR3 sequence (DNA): TGTGCCAGCAGCTTAGCGCTCGAAAAACTGTTTTTT. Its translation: CASSLALEKLFF.